The entry below gives a single TCR beta chain sequence along with its context. Its antigen target is currently unknown. No clone much larger than this one lies a single base away; base qualities are absent. TCRbeta CDR3 regions were amplified from genomic DNA using the immunoSEQ Assay, a bias-controlled multiplex PCR. The authors' pipeline ran thus. The number of nucleated cells in each sample was estimated by amplification of reference gene primers within the assay. To quantify the absolute abundance of each unique TCRbeta CDR3 rearrangement, sequence reads were collapsed and filtered. For each sample, productive Simpson clonality was calculated by taking the square root of Simpson's diversity index across productive rearrangements. TCRdb took over this immuneACCESS table, retaining in-frame rearrangements with V and J assigned. Such tables are incomplete; in checked studies, under half of the missing clones stem from an unresolved V gene, and the remainder is unexplained. V, J and clone size reflect that table, while D and trimming were determined from the DNA. For this sample the table gives approximately 56,000 clones, of which about 91% were detected only once. The ten most abundant clones make up 43% of the sample.

At one collaborating source in Seattle, patients were enrolled during active infection and were followed longitudinally through the course of disease. The collaborating institutions used their own protocols to collect whole blood in K2EDTA tubes. For TCRbeta analysis, collaborator samples were shipped as frozen whole blood, as isolated PBMCs, or as DNA extracted from either sample type. The sample is drawn from a study of blood T cell repertoires in COVID-19 (dated by TCRdb to the early 2020s). About the study as a whole: Collaborator samples came from the United States, Italy and Spain and covered acute and convalescent phases of COVID-19. The material from the prospective study consisted of cDNA or gDNA derived from T cells, B-cell-depleted T cells, or PBMCs. Subjects who had been exposed to COVID-19, were actively infected with it, or had recovered from it provided the deeply sampled blood TCRbeta repertoires that made up the dataset. The repertoires were made available in a free public database intended to serve as a resource for research on the immune response to SARS-CoV-2. Samples were obtained from the ongoing ImmuneRACE study (first 160 participants) and from over a thousand subjects provided by 6 global collaborators. The sample metadata nearly always contained a de-identified subject ID, COVID-19 status, age in years and sex. Where HLA class I and class II types were available, the types were taken from metadata supplied by the sample provider, not from assay-based typing.

From the cysteine up to the phenylalanine, the CDR3 has a length of 15 residues. Of the read, only the CDR3 DNA is kept; its 45 bases are in frame from base 1. The germline V gene gives CDR1 as MDHEN and CDR2 as SYDVKM. V is clipped by 1 base and J by 0 bases, and the sequence between their germline boundaries is 7 bases long. What the authors observed across the whole study: The amount of clinical and demographic metadata varied by source and participant and was provided uncurated.

The chain joins TRBV28 to TRBJ1-5, with an unclear D gene assignment. This TCR derives from a woman aged 55-70 years with COVID-19, enrolled during active disease. Specimen: peripheral blood. CDR3 loop: CASSLLPGSNQPQHF. The nucleotides are TGTGCCAGCAGTTTATTACCCGGTAGCAATCAGCCCCAGCATTTT.